Below are 2 T cell receptor beta chains sequenced from a single sample in a study of PD-L1 blockade in urothelial cancer. Using immunoSEQ multiplex PCR, the repertoire was profiled, and TCRdb retains in-frame clones only, with some absent. The table records over 65,000 clones, around four fifths of them present only once. Material: PBMCs, obtained around atezolizumab (anti-PD-L1) treatment. All receptors come from a man between 65 and 85 years old with urothelial cancer.

This clone was observed a few times. The rearrangement links TRBV19 to TRBJ2-2, with TRBD2 as a possible D gene (6 bases). There are 16 residues in the CDR3. Germline CDR1 is LNHDA and CDR2 is SQIVND (reference sequence). V lost 5 bases and J 1 base, leaving 14 bases between the germline ends. The CDR3 spells CASSFFGTGNTGELFF. Here the CDR3 DNA reads TGTGCCAGTAGTTTTTTTGGGACTGGGAACACCGGGGAGCTGTTTTTT.

V gene TRBV11-2 combines with J gene TRBJ2-7; the match to TRBD1 covers 9 bases. The CDR3 runs 15 residues. The V gene's germline CDR1 is SGHAT and CDR2 FQNNGV. The V segment lost 4 bases and the J segment 4 bases; nucleotides outside the gene matches: 8. The CDR3 region has the DNA TGTGCCAGCAGCTACTCGACCGGGACAGGGTACGAGCAGTACTTC. This sequence encodes CASSYSTGTGYEQYF.